Each of the 9 T cell receptor beta chains below was sequenced from the same sample in a study of blood T cell repertoires in COVID-19. Only in-frame clones appear in the TCRdb table, and some are missing; sequencing was by immunoSEQ multiplex PCR. The sample includes about 230,000 clones, about nine tenths of them seen just once. The sample comprised PBMCs or T cells enriched from blood (not recorded which). The receptors originated from a woman under 40 with acute COVID-19.

V usage is TRBV7-8 and J usage is TRBJ1-2, with D maybe TRBD1 (5 bases). CDR1 is SGHVS and CDR2 is FQNEAQ in the germline V gene. Deletions cut 2 bases from V and 4 bases from J, with 11 bases between. CDR3 length equals 14 residues. CDR3 sequence (DNA): TGTGCCAGCAGCTTAAGGGAGGGGATCTATGGCTACACCTTC. It codes for CASSLREGIYGYTF.

This chain joins TRBV6-5 and TRBJ2-5; 7 nucleotides match TRBD2. Germline V gene data show CDR1 as MNHEY and CDR2 as SVGAGI. The CDR3 extends over 16 amino acids. With 0 bases clipped from V and 2 bases from J, the junction kept 6 bases outside the gene matches. CDR3 bases: TGTGCCAGCAGTTACTCGGCATGGGGGGGACAAGAGACCCAGTACTTC. This encodes CASSYSAWGGQETQYF.

Of note for this clone: The same CDR3 arises from other DNA sequences in this sample as well. This chain joins TRBV9 and TRBJ2-2; D call uncertain. V lost 0 bases and J lost 4, with 7 bases in between. Germline V gives CDR1 SGDLS, CDR2 YYNGEE. There are 14 residues in the CDR3. CDR3 loop: CASSVGGGTGELFF. Written as DNA, the CDR3 is TGTGCCAGCAGCGTAGGAGGTGGCACCGGGGAGCTGTTTTTT.

V is TRBV7-9 and J is TRBJ2-2; 9 positions agree with TRBD2. The CDR3 loop spans 15 amino acids. J gave up 6 bases and V 5 bases, and 7 bases lay outside the gene matches. Germline assignment: CDR1 SEHNR and CDR2 FQNEAQ (reference sequence). The CDR3 sequence: CASSHPQRGAGELFF. For the CDR3, the DNA is TGTGCCAGCAGCCACCCCCAGCGGGGGGCCGGGGAGCTGTTTTTT.

The chain is built from TRBV7-9 and TRBJ1-3, with D possibly TRBD1 on 6 matching bases. The CDR3 is 15 residues long. The germline CDR1 and CDR2 sequences are SEHNR and FQNEAQ (reference sequence). Trimming took off 1 base at V and 4 bases at J, with 11 bases between the two ends. The CDR3 sequence is CASSLDQGTGNTIYF. CDR3 DNA sequence: TGTGCCAGCAGCTTAGACCAGGGGACAGGAAACACCATATATTTT.

The genes are TRBV4-1 and TRBJ1-3, with D perhaps TRBD1 (5 bases). The CDR3 is made up of 16 amino acids. Trimming removed 5 bases from V and 2 bases from J, with 16 bases in between. Germline CDR1 is MGHRA and CDR2 is YSYEKL. The CDR3 DNA follows: TGCGCCAGCAGCTCCTCCTCAGGGTCTACTGGAAACACCATATATTTT. This gives the protein CASSSSSGSTGNTIYF.

The chain recombines TRBV9 with TRBJ1-1, with D perhaps matching TRBD1 (5 bases). Trimming cost V 4 bases and J 0 bases, with 16 bases left between them. The CDR3 totals 16 residues. From germline, CDR1 is SGDLS and CDR2 YYNGEE. In nucleotides, the CDR3 is TGTGCCAGCAGCCCCCACGCCGGGGGAATGAACACTGAAGCTTTCTTT. Its protein product is CASSPHAGGMNTEAFF.

CDR3: CASSLGGGGSEAFF. The CDR3 DNA reads TGTGCCAGCAGCTTAGGGGGAGGCGGCTCTGAAGCTTTCTTT. This rearrangement joins TRBV11-2 to TRBJ1-1; the D is unclear. Trimming left V 1 base short and J 6 bases short, with 12 bases between. The germline CDR1 and CDR2 sequences are SGHAT and FQNNGV. This CDR3 region has 14 residues.

As for this clone: Other DNA sequences in the sample encode the same CDR3. The V and J genes are TRBV24-1 and TRBJ2-1, with D perhaps TRBD1 (6 bases). The CDR3 contains 11 residues. V shed 10 bases and J shed 5 bases, with 8 bases lying between them. In germline, CDR1 is KGHDR, CDR2 SFDVKD. CDR3 bases: TGTGCCACTGAGGGGGACAATGAGCAGTTCTTC. Amino acids: CATEGDNEQFF.